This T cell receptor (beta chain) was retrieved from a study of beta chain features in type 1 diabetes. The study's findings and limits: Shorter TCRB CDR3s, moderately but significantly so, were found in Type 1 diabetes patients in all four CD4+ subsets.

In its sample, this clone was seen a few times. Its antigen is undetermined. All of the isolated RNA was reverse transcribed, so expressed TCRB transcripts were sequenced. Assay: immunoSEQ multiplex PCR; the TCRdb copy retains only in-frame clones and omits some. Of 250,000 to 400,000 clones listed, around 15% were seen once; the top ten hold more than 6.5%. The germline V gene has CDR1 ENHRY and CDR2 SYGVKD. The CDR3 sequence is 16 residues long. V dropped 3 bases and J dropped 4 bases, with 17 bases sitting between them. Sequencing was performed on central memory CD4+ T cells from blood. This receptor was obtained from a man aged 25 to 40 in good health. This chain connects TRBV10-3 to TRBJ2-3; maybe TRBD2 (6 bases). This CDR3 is CAISEFLEGIADTQYF. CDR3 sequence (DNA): TGTGCCATCAGTGAATTTTTGGAGGGCATTGCAGATACGCAGTATTTT.